These 17 T cell receptor beta chains were all obtained from the same sample, sequenced in a study of T cells in Graves' hyperthyroidism and ophthalmopathy. Amplification yielded TCR beta CDR3 regions, with RNA transcripts as the source. With the HTBI primer set, the TCR CDR3 went through a first round of RT-PCR. TCRdb processed the multiplex PCR reads anew with MiXCR; each CDR3 protein has one entry. This sample has some 200,000 distinct CDR3 sequences, with about a sixth found just once. Sample: blood. The source of these receptors is a woman aged 45-60 years with Graves' hyperthyroidism.

The sample holds many counts of this clonotype. The genes are TRBV6-5 and TRBJ2-1, with a possible D match to TRBD2 (6 bases). In germline, CDR1 is MNHEY, CDR2 SVGAGI. V lost 0 bases to trimming and J lost 5 bases, with 11 bases between them. CDR3 length equals 15 residues. CDR3 nucleotide sequence: TGTGCCAGCAGTTACTCTTCCGGGACTCACAATGAGCAGTTCTTC. Translation gives CASSYSSGTHNEQFF.

V is TRBV28 and J is TRBJ2-2, with 7 bases matching TRBD2. The germline V gene encodes CDR1 MDHEN and CDR2 SYDVKM. Trimming cost V 7 bases and J 2 bases; bases outside gene matches: 13. The CDR3 runs to 17 residues. The CDR3 nucleotides are TGTGCCAGCACCCTGGGGAGGGTCCCAATAAACACCGGGGAGCTGTTTTTT. Its translation: CASTLGRVPINTGELFF.

This clonotype was seen a few times. The J gene is TRBJ1-5, the V gene TRBV30; no clear D gene. The CDR3 extends over 14 amino acids. Germline V gene data show CDR1 as GTSNPN and CDR2 as SVGIG (reference sequence). V was clipped by 0 bases and J by 6 bases, with 12 bases between them. CDR3 DNA: TGTGCCTGGAGTGTACGCATCGGTGGTCAGCCCCAGCATTTT. Translation: CAWSVRIGGQPQHF. Full variable domain (missing parts from reference TRBV30 and TRBJ1-5): SQTIHQWPATLVQPVGSPLSLECTVEGTSNPNLYWYRQAAGRGLQLLFYSVGIGQISSEVPQNLSASRPQDRQFILSSKKLLLSDSGFYLCAWSVRIGGQPQHFGDGTRLSIL.

This clonotype was counted many times. This sequence joins TRBV6-1 and TRBJ1-1, with 8 bases aligning to TRBD1. This CDR3 is built from 15 residues. CDR1 is MNHNS and CDR2 is SASEGT in the germline V gene. V trimming: 5 bases; J trimming: 0 bases; junction bases outside the gene matches: 5. The CDR3 sequence is CASSTYRGMNTEAFF. DNA for the CDR3: TGTGCCAGCAGTACTTACAGGGGGATGAACACTGAAGCTTTCTTT.

This clonotype came up many times. The rearrangement joins TRBV5-1 to TRBJ2-2; 7 nucleotides agree with TRBD2. There are 16 residues in the CDR3. Germline V gives CDR1 SGHRS, CDR2 YFSETQ. J was trimmed by 1 base and V by 4 bases; bases with no gene match: 7. CDR3: CASSPRLAGNTGELFF. In DNA, the CDR3 is TGCGCCAGCAGCCCGCGGTTAGCGGGGAACACCGGGGAGCTGTTTTTT.

The V call is TRBV10-1, the J call TRBJ2-1, with D possibly matching TRBD2 (5 bases). The V gene's germline CDR1 is WNHNN and CDR2 SYGVQD (reference sequence). This CDR3 has 13 amino acids. The germline V and J ends were trimmed by 3 bases and 6 bases, with 9 bases remaining between them. This chain's CDR3 is CASSDRGFNEQFF. For the CDR3, the DNA is TGCGCCAGCAGTGATCGGGGTTTCAATGAGCAGTTCTTC.

This clonotype appeared a few times. This chain uses TRBV19 with TRBJ1-2; TRBD1 matches 9 bases. The CDR3 loop spans 13 amino acids. CDR1 and CDR2 (germline): LNHDA, SQIVND (reference sequence). V trimming: 8 bases; J trimming: 7 bases; junction bases outside the gene matches: 8. As DNA, the CDR3 is TGTGCCAGTCTAAGACAGGGGGAAAGTGGCTACACCTTC. It is translated as CASLRQGESGYTF. Full variable domain (missing parts from reference TRBV19 and TRBJ1-2): DGGITQSPKYLFRKEGQNVTLSCEQNLNHDAMYWYRQDPGQGLRLIYYSQIVNDFQKGDIAEGYSVSREKKESFPLTVTSAQKNPTAFYLCASLRQGESGYTFGSGTRLTVV.

This clonotype was counted at least ten times. This chain links TRBV6-1 with TRBJ2-7; tentative D call: TRBD2 (6 bases). The V end was cut by 2 bases, the J end by 5 bases, with 16 bases between. CDR1 is MNHNS, CDR2 SASEGT, per germline. The CDR3 totals 15 residues. CDR3 amino acids: CASSEIPEGGNEQYF. Written as DNA, the CDR3 is TGTGCCAGCAGTGAAATCCCCGAGGGAGGAAACGAGCAGTACTTC.

There are a few counts of this clonotype. The rearrangement links TRBV7-8 to TRBJ2-2; TRBD2 matches 8 bases. This CDR3 comprises 14 residues. V shed 7 bases and J 4 bases; nucleotides not matched to a gene: 5. CDR1 is SGHVS and CDR2 is FQNEAQ in the germline V gene. The CDR3 nucleotides are TGTGCCAGCACCGGGACTAGGGGCACCGGGGAGCTGTTTTTT. This codes for CASTGTRGTGELFF.

This clonotype appeared many times. This chain uses TRBV30 with TRBJ1-1, with unresolved D. CDR1 and CDR2 from the germline V gene are GTSNPN and SVGIG (reference sequence). With 0 bases removed from V and 4 bases from J, the gap between germline ends came to 6 bases. The CDR3 is made up of 12 amino acids. The CDR3 nucleotides read TGTGCCTGGAGTGTGGGAGGCACTGAAGCTTTCTTT. Its translation: CAWSVGGTEAFF.

The table lists this clonotype with many counts. The V and J genes are TRBV6-1 and TRBJ1-2, with a weak D call TRBD1 (6 bases). V was trimmed by 3 bases and J by 5 bases, leaving 10 bases between them. This CDR3 spans 13 amino acids. Germline lookup yields CDR1 MNHNS and CDR2 SASEGT. The CDR3 sequence: CASSEDSSYGYTF. CDR3 nucleotide sequence: TGTGCCAGCAGTGAGGACAGTAGTTATGGCTACACCTTC.

This clonotype occurred many times. CDR3 in amino acids: CASSLSDPRQETQYF. CDR3 in DNA: TGCGCCAGCAGCCTTAGCGATCCCCGCCAAGAGACCCAGTACTTC. V usage is TRBV5-1 and J usage is TRBJ2-5; tentatively, D is TRBD2 (5 bases). Germline CDR1 reads SGHRS; CDR2 reads YFSETQ. The CDR3 spans 15 residues. With 4 bases removed from V and 1 base from J, the gap between germline ends came to 14 bases.

The chain couples TRBV6-2 or TRBV6-3 to TRBJ1-5; D is possibly TRBD1 or TRBD2 (6 bases each). Near its end, the DNA agrees better with TRBJ2-3, so the J call may be wrong. CDR3 length: 14 amino acids. Per the germline V gene, CDR1 is MNHEY and CDR2 is SVGEGT. The CDR3 DNA reads TGTGCCAGCAGTGTTCGGGACGGGGGCCAGCCCCAGTATTTT. This sequence encodes CASSVRDGGQPQYF.

The chain couples TRBV6-5 to TRBJ2-7; 9 bases fit TRBD2. CDR1 MNHEY and CDR2 SVGAGI come from the germline V gene. With 0 bases clipped from V and 5 bases from J, the junction kept 2 bases outside the gene matches. This CDR3 contains 14 residues. This CDR3 reads CASSYSSGSHEQYF. CDR3 coding DNA: TGTGCCAGCAGTTACTCTAGCGGGAGCCACGAGCAGTACTTC.

This clonotype has ten or more counts. CDR3 in amino acids: CASSLGKGAGNEQFF. CDR3 bases: TGTGCCAGCAGTTTGGGAAAGGGGGCAGGGAATGAGCAGTTCTTC. The rearrangement joins TRBV12-3 or TRBV12-4 to TRBJ2-1, with 7 positions matching TRBD1. The CDR3 runs 15 residues. V lost 3 bases to trimming and J lost 7 bases; unmatched junction nucleotides: 9.

This clonotype was detected many times. The rearrangement uses TRBV11-2 and TRBJ2-1; D is possibly TRBD1 (5 bases). From germline, CDR1 is SGHAT and CDR2 FQNNGV. CDR3 length equals 13 residues. Between the trimmed V and J ends, which lost 5 bases and 3 bases, there was a span of 8 bases. CDR3 sequence: CASSPGHYNEQFF. In DNA, the CDR3 is TGTGCCAGCAGCCCAGGACACTACAATGAGCAGTTCTTC.

There are many counts of this clonotype. The chain links TRBV6-6 to TRBJ2-7, with 9 nucleotides matching TRBD2. The J segment lost 2 bases and the V segment lost 2 bases, leaving 10 bases of the junction unmatched. The CDR3 is 17 residues long. The germline CDR1 and CDR2 sequences are MNHNY and SVGAGI (reference sequence). The chain's CDR3 is CASSYVGQREVPYEQYF. CDR3 nucleotides: TGTGCCAGCAGTTACGTCGGCCAGCGGGAGGTACCCTACGAGCAGTACTTC.